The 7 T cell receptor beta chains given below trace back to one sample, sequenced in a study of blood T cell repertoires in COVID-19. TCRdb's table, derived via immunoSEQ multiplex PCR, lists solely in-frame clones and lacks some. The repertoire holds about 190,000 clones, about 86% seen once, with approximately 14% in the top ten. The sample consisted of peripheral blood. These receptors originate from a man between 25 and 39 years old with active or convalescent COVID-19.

As DNA, the CDR3 is TGTGCCACCAGTGATTGGGACAGGGGCTCTGGGGCCAACGTCCTGACTTTC. Protein: CATSDWDRGSGANVLTF. V is TRBV24-1 and J is TRBJ2-6; 10 nucleotides line up with TRBD1. CDR3 size: 17 residues. Unmatched junction bases numbered 0, after V lost 2 bases and J lost 0 bases. Looked up from germline, CDR1 is KGHDR and CDR2 is SFDVKD.

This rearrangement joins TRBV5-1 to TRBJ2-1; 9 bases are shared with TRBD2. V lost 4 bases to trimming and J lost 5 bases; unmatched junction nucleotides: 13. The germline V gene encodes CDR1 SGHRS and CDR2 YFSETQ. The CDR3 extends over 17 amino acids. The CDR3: CASSPLSGSISHNEQFF. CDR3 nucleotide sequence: TGCGCCAGCAGCCCCCTTAGCGGGAGTATCTCACACAATGAGCAGTTCTTC.

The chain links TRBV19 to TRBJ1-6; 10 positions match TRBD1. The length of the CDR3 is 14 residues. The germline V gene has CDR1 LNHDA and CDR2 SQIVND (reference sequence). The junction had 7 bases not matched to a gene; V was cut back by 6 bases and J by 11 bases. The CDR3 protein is CASSLRDRGTPLHF. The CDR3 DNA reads TGTGCCAGTAGCCTCCGGGACAGGGGAACACCCCTCCACTTT.

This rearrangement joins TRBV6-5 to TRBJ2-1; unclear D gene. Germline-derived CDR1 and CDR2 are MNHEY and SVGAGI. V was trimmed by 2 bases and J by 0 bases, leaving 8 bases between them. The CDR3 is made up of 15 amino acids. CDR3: CASSYAVSSYNEQFF. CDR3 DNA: TGTGCCAGCAGTTACGCGGTGAGCTCCTACAATGAGCAGTTCTTC.

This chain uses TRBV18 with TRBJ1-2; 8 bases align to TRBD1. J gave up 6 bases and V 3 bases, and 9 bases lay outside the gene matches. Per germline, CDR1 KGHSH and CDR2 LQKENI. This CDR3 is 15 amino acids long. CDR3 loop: CASSPADRDGDGYTF. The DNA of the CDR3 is TGTGCCAGCTCACCTGCGGACAGGGATGGAGATGGCTACACCTTC.

CDR3 coding DNA: TGTGCCAGCAGCGTAGTCCCAGGCAGTGGCAATGAGCAGTTCTTC. It specifies CASSVVPGSGNEQFF. The chain joins TRBV9 to TRBJ2-1; D gene unclear. The CDR3 runs 15 residues. Between the trimmed V and J ends, which lost 0 bases and 6 bases, there was a span of 13 bases. CDR1 and CDR2 (germline): SGDLS, YYNGEE.

The CDR3 region is CTSSQETSGWFEQYV. DNA of the CDR3: TGCACCAGCAGCCAAGAGACTAGCGGGTGGTTCGAGCAGTACGTC. This chain links TRBV1 with TRBJ2-7; TRBD2 is the table's D call, not checked against the DNA. TRBV1 is an annotated pseudogene. The CDR3 is made up of 15 amino acids.